Shown below are 25 T cell receptor beta chains from a single sample sequenced in a study of CD4 T cells in relation to SARS-CoV-2 and coronaviruses. Assay used: immunoSEQ multiplex PCR; TCRdb lists only in-frame clones, some missing. Here the sample spans 25,000 to 30,000 clones, about 79% being singletons. These receptors lack a known antigen. Before the COVID-19 pandemic, during about 2011-2019, CD4+ T cells were taken from unexposed donors. The cells were cultured for over eight days before CD4+ T cells were isolated. The sequencing sample was made of CD4+ T cells from PBMCs, cultured in vitro. The origin of the receptors is a human donor in good health.

The rearrangement links TRBV6-5 to TRBJ1-2; the match to TRBD1 covers 8 bases. The ends lost 10 bases at V and 6 bases at J; junction bases unmatched: 10. The CDR3 consists of 13 residues. CDR1 is MNHEY and CDR2 is SVGAGI in the germline V gene. The CDR3, as DNA: TGTGCCAAAACCCCGACAGGGGACCATGGCTACACCTTC. Protein sequence: CAKTPTGDHGYTF.

The chain combines TRBV2 with TRBJ1-1, with unresolved D. There are 12 residues in the CDR3. Trimming removed 3 bases at V and 10 bases at J, with 12 bases between. Germline V lookup: CDR1 SNHLY, CDR2 FYNNEI. CDR3 sequence: CASSEEGVGAFF. The CDR3 bases are TGTGCCAGCAGTGAGGAAGGTGTAGGAGCTTTCTTT. The complete variable domain, with remaining parts taken from reference TRBV2 and TRBJ1-1, reads EPEVTQTPSHQVTQMGQEVILRCVPISNHLYFYWYRQILGQKVEFLVSFYNNEISEKSEIFDDQFSVERPDGSNFTLKIRSTKLEDSAMYFCASSEEGVGAFFGQGTRLTVV.

V is TRBV4-2 and J is TRBJ2-2, with D perhaps matching TRBD2 (6 bases). V lost 3 bases to trimming and J lost 2 bases, with 7 bases between them. Germline CDR1 reads LGHNA; CDR2 reads YNFKEQ. The length of the CDR3 is 14 residues. The CDR3 bases are TGTGCCAGCAGCCAGGGACTTAACACCGGGGAGCTGTTTTTT. Translated: CASSQGLNTGELFF.

V is TRBV5-4 and J is TRBJ2-2; D possibly corresponds to TRBD1 (8 bases). The length of the CDR3 is 16 residues. V gave up 2 bases and J gave up 3 bases, with 14 bases separating them. Germline lookup yields CDR1 SGHNT and CDR2 YYREEE (reference sequence). In DNA form, the CDR3 reads TGTGCCAGCAGCTTACACAGGGGGAGGGACACCGGGGAGCTGTTTTTT. Protein: CASSLHRGRDTGELFF.

This rearrangement joins TRBV5-5 to TRBJ2-7; TRBD1 might be the D (6 bases). V was clipped by 6 bases and J by 9 bases, with 19 bases between them. CDR3 length equals 13 residues. The V gene's germline CDR1 is SGHKS and CDR2 YYEKEE (reference sequence). This CDR3 reads CASTLGAYEWQYF. In DNA, the CDR3 is TGTGCCAGCACCCTGGGGGCCTACGAGTGGCAGTACTTC.

The chain combines TRBV2 with TRBJ2-5, with 8 bases identical to TRBD1. Germline CDR1 is SNHLY and CDR2 is FYNNEI. This CDR3 region has 15 residues. V dropped 5 bases and J dropped 4; count of bases not matched to a gene: 9. The CDR3 bases are TGTGCCAGCAGTCCGATGGGGACAGGAGGAGAGACCCAGTACTTC. Its translation is CASSPMGTGGETQYF. Full variable domain (outside the CDR3, taken from reference TRBV2 and TRBJ2-5): EPEVTQTPSHQVTQMGQEVILRCVPISNHLYFYWYRQILGQKVEFLVSFYNNEISEKSEIFDDQFSVERPDGSNFTLKIRSTKLEDSAMYFCASSPMGTGGETQYFGPGTRLLVL.

The rearrangement links TRBV2 to TRBJ2-5, with 12 bases identical to TRBD2. V dropped 4 bases and J dropped 1; count of bases not matched to a gene: 10. The CDR3 has 18 amino acids. Per the germline V gene, CDR1 is SNHLY and CDR2 is FYNNEI. CDR3 DNA: TGTGCCAGCAGTGGGTCTAGCGGGAGGGTGGGGGCCCAAGAGACCCAGTACTTC. This encodes CASSGSSGRVGAQETQYF.

The chain uses TRBV7-6 and TRBJ2-1; possibly TRBD1 for D (5 bases). Germline-derived CDR1 and CDR2 are SGHVS and FNYEAQ. The CDR3 consists of 13 residues. The V and J ends lost 5 bases and 5 bases respectively, with 10 bases between them. The chain's CDR3 is CASSPRQNNEQFF. The CDR3 nucleotides read TGTGCCAGCAGCCCCCGACAGAACAATGAGCAGTTCTTC.

The rearrangement joins TRBV18 to TRBJ1-6; no reliable D call. V was trimmed by 1 base and J by 5 bases, leaving 12 bases between them. The CDR3 has 16 amino acids. CDR1 and CDR2 from the germline V gene are KGHSH and LQKENI. The CDR3 loop is CASSPLQARDNSPLHF. CDR3 nucleotides: TGTGCCAGCTCACCACTTCAGGCGAGGGATAATTCACCCCTCCACTTT.

This clone was picked up one time. The V gene is TRBV10-3, the J gene TRBJ2-3; D is undetermined. The CDR3 sequence is 14 residues long. V was trimmed by 0 bases and J by 5 bases, leaving 9 bases between them. Germline-derived CDR1 and CDR2 are ENHRY and SYGVKD. The DNA for the CDR3 is TGTGCCATCAGTGAGTCGAAGGGCATAGATACGCAGTATTTT. Encoded protein: CAISESKGIDTQYF.

This clone came up a few times. The CDR3 region is CASSNRGGTRTGELFF. DNA of the CDR3: TGTGCCAGTAGTAATCGGGGGGGTACCAGGACCGGGGAGCTGTTTTTT. The chain links TRBV19 to TRBJ2-2; 8 nucleotides agree with TRBD2. The CDR3 has 16 residues. Germline CDR1 is LNHDA and CDR2 is SQIVND (reference sequence). V shed 4 bases and J 5 bases; nucleotides not matched to a gene: 9.

The gene calls are TRBV6-2 or TRBV6-3 and TRBJ1-2, with 10 positions matching TRBD1. This CDR3 spans 14 amino acids. V lost 5 bases to trimming and J lost 7 bases; unmatched junction nucleotides: 7. CDR1 and CDR2 (germline): MNHEY, SVGEGT. The CDR3 protein is CASSTYDRGLGYTF. The DNA of the CDR3 is TGTGCCAGCAGTACCTACGACAGGGGGCTTGGCTACACCTTC.

V is TRBV7-7 and J is TRBJ2-1, with TRBD2 matching 10 bases. CDR3 size: 16 residues. Germline V CDR1 and CDR2: SSHAT, FNYEAQ (reference sequence). V lost 4 bases and J lost 6; bases outside the gene matches: 9. DNA of the CDR3: TGTGCCAGCAGCTCCCATCTAGCGGGGGTAGGCAATGAGCAGTTCTTC. Translating gives CASSSHLAGVGNEQFF.

This sequence joins TRBV7-9 and TRBJ2-7, with 7 positions matching TRBD2. The junction had 8 bases not matched to a gene; V was cut back by 5 bases and J by 4 bases. The length of the CDR3 is 14 residues. Germline CDR1 reads SEHNR; CDR2 reads FQNEAQ (reference sequence). The CDR3 DNA follows: TGTGCCAGCAGCCGGACATGGCGGGAGTACGAGCAGTACTTC. Its protein is CASSRTWREYEQYF.

This clone showed up just once. The chain recombines TRBV4-3 with TRBJ1-1, with 7 bases that match TRBD1. The CDR3 has 14 amino acids. The V segment lost 1 base and the J segment 11 bases; nucleotides outside the gene matches: 10. In germline, CDR1 is LGHNA, CDR2 YSLEER. The CDR3 protein is CASSQVGGGSEAFF. The CDR3 bases are TGCGCCAGCAGCCAAGTGGGAGGGGGCAGCGAGGCTTTCTTT.

The V and J genes are TRBV5-4 and TRBJ2-7, with D perhaps TRBD1 (6 bases). The CDR3 has 15 residues. Germline-derived CDR1 and CDR2 are SGHNT and YYREEE (reference sequence). Trimming removed 4 bases from V and 2 bases from J, with 16 bases in between. The CDR3 bases are TGTGCCAGCAGCGCCTCAAAAACAGGGACCTACGAGCAGTACTTC. Protein sequence: CASSASKTGTYEQYF.

The J gene is TRBJ2-7, the V gene TRBV4-3, with D perhaps TRBD1 or TRBD2 (5 bases each). The CDR3 extends over 14 amino acids. CDR1 LGHNA and CDR2 YSLEER come from the germline V gene. Trimming removed 3 bases from V and 5 bases from J, with 14 bases in between. DNA of the CDR3: TGCGCCAGCAGCCACGGGCAGCGAGGGGACGAGCAGTACTTC. This codes for CASSHGQRGDEQYF.

The V call is TRBV24-1, the J call TRBJ2-2, with 8 bases that match TRBD1. CDR3 length: 13 amino acids. V lost 5 bases to trimming and J lost 6 bases; unmatched junction nucleotides: 1. Looked up from germline, CDR1 is KGHDR and CDR2 is SFDVKD. CDR3 bases: TGTGCCACCAGTGCACAGGGGGCCGGGGAGCTGTTTTTT. As protein: CATSAQGAGELFF.

V is TRBV3-1 (or the pseudogene TRBV3-2) and J is TRBJ2-4; D not resolved. Trimming removed 0 bases from V and 1 base from J, with 7 bases in between. CDR1 and CDR2 from the germline V gene are LGHDT and YNNKEL (reference sequence). There are 15 residues in the CDR3. CDR3 sequence: CASSQDLGAKNIQYF. CDR3 nucleotide sequence: TGTGCCAGCAGCCAAGACCTGGGGGCCAAAAACATTCAGTACTTC.

The chain links TRBV4-1 to TRBJ2-3, with 13 bases aligning to TRBD2. V was pared by 4 bases and J by 0 bases, with 7 bases of the junction left unmatched. The CDR3 has 18 amino acids. CDR1 MGHRA and CDR2 YSYEKL come from the germline V gene. CDR3: CASSLGLAGVSSTDTQYF. The CDR3 DNA reads TGCGCCAGCAGCCTAGGACTAGCGGGGGTATCTAGCACAGATACGCAGTATTTT.

There are a few counts of this clone. The chain links TRBV28 to TRBJ2-7, with TRBD2 matching over 11 bases. The length of the CDR3 is 15 residues. Trimming cost V 5 bases and J 3 bases; bases outside gene matches: 6. The germline V gene has CDR1 MDHEN and CDR2 SYDVKM. The CDR3 loop is CASSGGLAAVYEQYF. For the CDR3, the DNA is TGTGCCAGCAGTGGGGGACTAGCGGCTGTCTACGAGCAGTACTTC.

V gene TRBV9 combines with J gene TRBJ1-4; TRBD1 matches 7 bases. Germline trimming cut 7 bases from V and 12 bases from J; bases unmatched to any gene: 15. The germline gives CDR1 SGDLS, CDR2 YYNGEE. This CDR3 is built from 14 residues. The CDR3 sequence is CASGGPNRGGELFF. Written as DNA, the CDR3 is TGTGCCAGCGGGGGTCCAAACAGGGGTGGGGAACTGTTTTTT.

J is TRBJ2-3 and V is TRBV10-3, with a weak D call TRBD2 (6 bases). Germline CDR1 and CDR2: ENHRY and SYGVKD. This CDR3 has 16 amino acids. The V and J ends lost 0 bases and 4 bases respectively, with 14 bases between them. The CDR3 is CAISESNRGMSDTQYF. In DNA form, the CDR3 reads TGTGCCATCAGTGAGTCGAACCGGGGGATGTCAGATACGCAGTATTTT.

The CDR3 coding sequence is TGTGCCAGCAGTGAAAGAGGGACAGGGGGCACTGAAGCTTTCTTT. This translates into CASSERGTGGTEAFF. V is TRBV6-1 and J is TRBJ1-1, with 11 bases matching TRBD1. Germline-derived CDR1 and CDR2 are MNHNS and SASEGT. V gave up 2 bases and J gave up 4 bases; unmatched junction bases: 3. The CDR3 has 15 residues.

The chain is built from TRBV12-3 or TRBV12-4 and TRBJ1-5; D gene unclear. The CDR3 consists of 13 residues. Trimming pared 3 bases from V and 0 bases from J, leaving 3 bases between. The CDR3 sequence is CASSFLSNQPQHF. CDR3 DNA sequence: TGTGCCAGCAGTTTCCTTAGCAATCAGCCCCAGCATTTT.